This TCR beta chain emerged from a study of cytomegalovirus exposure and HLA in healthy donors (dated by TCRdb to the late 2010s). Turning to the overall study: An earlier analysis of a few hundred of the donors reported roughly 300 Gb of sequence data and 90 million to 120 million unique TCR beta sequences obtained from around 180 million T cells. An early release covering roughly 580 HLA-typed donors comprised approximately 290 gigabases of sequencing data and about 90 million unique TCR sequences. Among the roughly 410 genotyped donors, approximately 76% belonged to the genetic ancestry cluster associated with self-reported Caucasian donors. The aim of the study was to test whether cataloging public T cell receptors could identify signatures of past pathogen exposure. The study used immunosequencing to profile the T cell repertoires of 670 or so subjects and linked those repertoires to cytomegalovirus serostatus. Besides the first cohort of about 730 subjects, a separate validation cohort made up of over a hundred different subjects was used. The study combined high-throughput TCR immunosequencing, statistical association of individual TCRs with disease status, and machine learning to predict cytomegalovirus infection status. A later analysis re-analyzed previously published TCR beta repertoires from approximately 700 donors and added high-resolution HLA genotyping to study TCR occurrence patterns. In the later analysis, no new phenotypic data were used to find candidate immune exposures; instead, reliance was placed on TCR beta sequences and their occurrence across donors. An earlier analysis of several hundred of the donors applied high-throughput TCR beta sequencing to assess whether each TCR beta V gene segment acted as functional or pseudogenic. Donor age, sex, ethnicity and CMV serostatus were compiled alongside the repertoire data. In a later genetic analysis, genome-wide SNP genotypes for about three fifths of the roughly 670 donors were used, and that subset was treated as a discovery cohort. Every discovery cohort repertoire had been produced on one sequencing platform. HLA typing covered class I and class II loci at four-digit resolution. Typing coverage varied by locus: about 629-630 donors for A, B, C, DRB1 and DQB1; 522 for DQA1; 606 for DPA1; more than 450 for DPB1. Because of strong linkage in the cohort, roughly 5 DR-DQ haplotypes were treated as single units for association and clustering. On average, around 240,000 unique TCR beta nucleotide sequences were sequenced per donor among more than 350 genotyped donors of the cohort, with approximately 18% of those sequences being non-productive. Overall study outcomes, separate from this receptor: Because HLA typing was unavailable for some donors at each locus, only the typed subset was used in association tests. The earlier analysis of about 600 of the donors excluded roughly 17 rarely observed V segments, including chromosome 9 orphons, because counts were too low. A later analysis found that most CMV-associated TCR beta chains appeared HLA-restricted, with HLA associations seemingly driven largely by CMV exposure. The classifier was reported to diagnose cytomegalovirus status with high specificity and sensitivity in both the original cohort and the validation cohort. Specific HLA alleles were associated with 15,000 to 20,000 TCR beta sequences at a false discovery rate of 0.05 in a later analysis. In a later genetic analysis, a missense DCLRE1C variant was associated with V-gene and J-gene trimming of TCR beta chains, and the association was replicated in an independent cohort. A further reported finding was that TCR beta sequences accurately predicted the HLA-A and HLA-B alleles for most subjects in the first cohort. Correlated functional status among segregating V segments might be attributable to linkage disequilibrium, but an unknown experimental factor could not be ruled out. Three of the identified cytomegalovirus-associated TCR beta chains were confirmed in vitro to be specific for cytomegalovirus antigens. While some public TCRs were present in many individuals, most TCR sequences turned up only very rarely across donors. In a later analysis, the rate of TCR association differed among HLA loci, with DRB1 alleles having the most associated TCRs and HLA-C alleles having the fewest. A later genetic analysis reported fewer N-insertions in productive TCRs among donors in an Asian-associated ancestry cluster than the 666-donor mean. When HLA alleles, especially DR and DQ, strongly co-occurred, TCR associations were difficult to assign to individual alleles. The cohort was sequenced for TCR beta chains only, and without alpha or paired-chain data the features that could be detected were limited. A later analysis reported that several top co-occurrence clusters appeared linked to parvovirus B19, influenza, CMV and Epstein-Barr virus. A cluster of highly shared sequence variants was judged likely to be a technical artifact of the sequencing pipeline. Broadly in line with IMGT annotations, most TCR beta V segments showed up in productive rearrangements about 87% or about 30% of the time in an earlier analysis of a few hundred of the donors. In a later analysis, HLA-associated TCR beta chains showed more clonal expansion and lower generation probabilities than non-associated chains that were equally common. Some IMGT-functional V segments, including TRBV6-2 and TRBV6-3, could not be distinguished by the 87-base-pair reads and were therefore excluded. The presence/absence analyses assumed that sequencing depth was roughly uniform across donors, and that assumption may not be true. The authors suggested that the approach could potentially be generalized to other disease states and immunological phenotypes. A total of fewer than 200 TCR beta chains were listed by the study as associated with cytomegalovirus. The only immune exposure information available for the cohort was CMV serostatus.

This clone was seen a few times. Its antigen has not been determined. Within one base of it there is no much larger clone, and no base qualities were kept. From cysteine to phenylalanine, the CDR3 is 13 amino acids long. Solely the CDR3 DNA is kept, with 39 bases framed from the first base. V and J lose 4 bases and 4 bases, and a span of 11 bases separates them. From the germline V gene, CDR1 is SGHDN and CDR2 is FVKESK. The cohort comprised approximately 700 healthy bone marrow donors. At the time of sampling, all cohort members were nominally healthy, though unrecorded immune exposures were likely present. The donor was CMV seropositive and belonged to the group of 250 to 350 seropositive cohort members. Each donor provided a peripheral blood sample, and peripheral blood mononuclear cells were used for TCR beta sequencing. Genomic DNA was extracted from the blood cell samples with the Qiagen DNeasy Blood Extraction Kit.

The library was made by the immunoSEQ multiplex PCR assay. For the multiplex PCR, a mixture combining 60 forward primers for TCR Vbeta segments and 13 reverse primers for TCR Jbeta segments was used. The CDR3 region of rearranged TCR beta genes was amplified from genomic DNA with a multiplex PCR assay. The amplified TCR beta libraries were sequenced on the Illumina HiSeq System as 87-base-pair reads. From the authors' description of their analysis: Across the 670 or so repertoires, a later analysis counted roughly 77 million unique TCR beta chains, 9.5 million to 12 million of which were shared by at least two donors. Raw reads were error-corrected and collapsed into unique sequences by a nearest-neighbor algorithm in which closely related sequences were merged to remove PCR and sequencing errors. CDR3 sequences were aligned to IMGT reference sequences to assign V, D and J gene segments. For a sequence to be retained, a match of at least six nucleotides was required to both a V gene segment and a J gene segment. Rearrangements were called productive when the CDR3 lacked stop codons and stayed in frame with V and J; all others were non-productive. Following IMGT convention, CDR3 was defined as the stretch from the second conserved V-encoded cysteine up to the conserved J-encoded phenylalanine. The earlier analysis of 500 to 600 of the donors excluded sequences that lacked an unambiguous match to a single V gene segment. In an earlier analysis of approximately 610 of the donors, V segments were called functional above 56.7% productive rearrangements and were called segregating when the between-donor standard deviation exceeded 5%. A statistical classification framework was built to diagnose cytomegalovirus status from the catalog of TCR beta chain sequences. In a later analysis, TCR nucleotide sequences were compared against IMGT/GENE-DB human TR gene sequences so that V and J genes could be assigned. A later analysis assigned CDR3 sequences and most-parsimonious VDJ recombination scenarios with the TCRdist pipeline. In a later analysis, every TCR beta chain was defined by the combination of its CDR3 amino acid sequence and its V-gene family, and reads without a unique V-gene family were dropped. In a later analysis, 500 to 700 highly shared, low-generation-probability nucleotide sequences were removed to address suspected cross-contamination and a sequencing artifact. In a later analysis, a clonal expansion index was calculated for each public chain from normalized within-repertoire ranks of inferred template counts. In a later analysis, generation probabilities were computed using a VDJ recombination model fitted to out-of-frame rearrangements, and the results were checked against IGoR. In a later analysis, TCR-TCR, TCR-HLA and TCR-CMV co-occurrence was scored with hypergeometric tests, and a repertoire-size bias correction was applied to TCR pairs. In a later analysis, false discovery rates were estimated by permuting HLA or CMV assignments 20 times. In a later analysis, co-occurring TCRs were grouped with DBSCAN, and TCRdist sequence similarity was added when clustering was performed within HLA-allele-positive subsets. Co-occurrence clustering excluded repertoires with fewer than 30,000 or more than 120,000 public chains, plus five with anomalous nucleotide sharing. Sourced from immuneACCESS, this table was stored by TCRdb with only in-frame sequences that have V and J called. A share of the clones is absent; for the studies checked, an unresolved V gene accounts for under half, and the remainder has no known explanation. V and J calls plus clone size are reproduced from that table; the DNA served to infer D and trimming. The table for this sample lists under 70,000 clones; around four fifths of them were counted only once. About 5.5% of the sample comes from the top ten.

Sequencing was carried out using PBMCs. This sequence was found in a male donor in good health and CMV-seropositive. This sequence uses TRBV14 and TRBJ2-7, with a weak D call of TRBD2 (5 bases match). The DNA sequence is TGTGCCAGCAGCCGACTATTGAGGTACGAGCAGTACTTC. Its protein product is CASSRLLRYEQYF.